This TCR beta chain was sequenced for a study of cytomegalovirus exposure and HLA in healthy donors. The study, taken as a whole, reports: Investigators reported approximately 150 TCR beta chains as tied to cytomegalovirus. Later on, analysis showed that most CMV-associated TCR beta chains appeared to be HLA-restricted.

V was pared by 3 bases and J by 6 bases, with 17 bases between. Germline CDR1 MGHDK, CDR2 SYGVNS. The CDR3 contains 15 residues. Notes on this clone: Its antigen remains unknown.

60 Vbeta and 13 Jbeta primers were used in PCR. Measured with immunoSEQ multiplex PCR; TCRdb has only the in-frame clones, and not every one. The profile shows 90,000 to 120,000 clones, roughly 71% of them singletons. The chain recombines TRBV25-1 with TRBJ1-1; D perhaps matches TRBD1 (6 bases). Sequencing was performed on PBMCs. The receptor's source is a man in his forties in good health and CMV-seropositive. CDR3 bases: TGTGCCAGCAGTGATCCTAAGACAGGATTTCCTGAAGCTTTCTTT. The encoded protein is CASSDPKTGFPEAFF.